This TCR beta chain originates from a study of cytomegalovirus exposure and HLA in healthy donors. The study, taken as a whole, reports: The study designated about 160 TCR beta chains cytomegalovirus-associated. Sequencing likely generated an artifact that appeared as a cluster of highly shared sequence variants. Analysis performed later found under 20,000 TCR beta sequences associated with HLA alleles at 0.05 false discovery rate.

The CDR3 has 13 residues. V dropped 6 bases and J dropped 2 bases, with 9 bases sitting between them. The V gene's germline CDR1 is MDHEN and CDR2 SYDVKM. A note on this clone: Its antigen is as yet unknown.

PCR primers comprised 60 Vbeta and 13 Jbeta primers. TCRdb's copy holds only in-frame clones and misses some; the assay was immunoSEQ multiplex PCR. The sample lists around 190,000 clones; about 77% were seen once. The gene calls are TRBV28 and TRBJ2-3, with D unresolved. This receptor was obtained from a woman in her 30s in good health and CMV-seronegative. Material: PBMCs. CDR3 bases: TGTGCCAGCAGCCCCCCTCTCACAGATACGCAGTATTTT. This encodes CASSPPLTDTQYF.